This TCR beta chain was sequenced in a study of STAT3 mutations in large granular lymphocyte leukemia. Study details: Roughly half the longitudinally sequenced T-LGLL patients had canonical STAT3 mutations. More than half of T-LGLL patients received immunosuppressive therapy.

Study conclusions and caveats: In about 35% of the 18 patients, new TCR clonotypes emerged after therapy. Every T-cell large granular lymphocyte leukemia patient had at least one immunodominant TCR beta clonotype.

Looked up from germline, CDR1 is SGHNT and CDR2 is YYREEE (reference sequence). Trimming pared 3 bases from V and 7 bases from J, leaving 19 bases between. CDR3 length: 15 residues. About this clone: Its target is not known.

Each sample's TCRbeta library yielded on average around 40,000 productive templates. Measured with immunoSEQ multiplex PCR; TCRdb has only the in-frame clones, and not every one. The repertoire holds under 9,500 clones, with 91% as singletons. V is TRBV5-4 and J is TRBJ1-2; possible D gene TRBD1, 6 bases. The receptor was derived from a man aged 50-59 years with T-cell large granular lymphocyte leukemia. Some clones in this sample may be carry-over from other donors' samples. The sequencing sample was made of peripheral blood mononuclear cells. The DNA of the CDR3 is TGTGCCAGCAGCTCCCGACAGGACGGGCGCAGTGGCTACACCTTC. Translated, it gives CASSSRQDGRSGYTF.